The clone carrying this T cell receptor beta chain was counted only a few times. Its target is unknown. The V and J ends lost 2 bases and 1 base respectively, with 15 bases between them. This CDR3 contains 16 residues. Germline V CDR1 and CDR2: SGHTA, FQGNSA. The sample comes from a study of post-analysis software for immune sequencing data. Study summary: Secondary progressive, relapsing-remitting and progressive-relapsing multiple sclerosis were among the included disease courses. The study, taken as a whole, reports: Relative to controls, patients had 5 or 6 TRBV segments at higher frequency, with TRBV5-6, TRBV5-1 and TRBV20-1 among these. F measure clustering grouped samples strongly by preparation batch. Multiple sclerosis patients showed significantly lower normalized Chao1 diversity than controls did.

Carried by the TCR beta cDNA libraries were unique molecular identifiers. The yield from roughly 1 to 10 million T cells was 500,000 or so cDNA molecules in total. Using its own MiXCR run on the PCR reads, TCRdb lists one record per CDR3 protein. The data show fewer than 700,000 distinct CDR3 sequences, with about 40% seen just once and roughly 1.7% held by the top ten. Material for sequencing was blood. The sequence was collected from a girl aged 10-17 years with multiple sclerosis. The chain uses TRBV7-2 and TRBJ2-7; D is possibly TRBD1 (5 bases). The DNA for the CDR3 is TGTGCCAGCAGCTTACGAGGTGGACACGGGTCCTACGAGCAGTACTTC. Translation gives CASSLRGGHGSYEQYF.